These 10 T cell receptor beta chains originate from one sample sequenced in a study of blood T cell repertoires in COVID-19. Using immunoSEQ multiplex PCR, the repertoire was profiled, and TCRdb retains in-frame clones only, with some absent. The data show 400,000 to 550,000 clones, around 89% seen once. Sequencing used peripheral blood. Source of these receptors: a woman younger than 45 with acute or convalescent COVID-19.

The V call is TRBV7-3, the J call TRBJ2-7; 7 bases are shared with TRBD1. CDR1 is SGHTA and CDR2 is FQGTGA in the germline V gene. The CDR3 is 15 residues long. V gave up 1 base and J gave up 4 bases; unmatched junction bases: 7. In DNA, the CDR3 is TGTGCCAGCAGCTTAAGAGGGGGCGCAAGTTACGAGCAGTACTTC. The encoded protein is CASSLRGGASYEQYF.

With respect to this clone: A read error may produce the germline difference seen at one junction end. The gene calls are TRBV9 and TRBJ1-2; tentatively, D is TRBD1 (5 bases). The germline CDR1 and CDR2 sequences are SGDLS and YYNGEE. The CDR3 consists of 9 residues. CDR3 residues: CASSPQEVF. The CDR3 DNA reads as TGTGCCAGCAGCCCACAGGAAGTTTTC.

This clone was seen only once. An end of the junction does not agree with germline; a read error may underlie this. The chain couples TRBV29-1 to TRBJ1-1; TRBD1 matches at 8 bases. CDR3 length: 14 amino acids. Germline V gene sequence: CDR1 SQVTM, CDR2 ANQGSEA. The CDR3 here is CSVEEWTQGQGRIF. The CDR3 coding sequence is TGCAGCGTTGAAGAATGGACCCAAGGACAGGGCCGCATCTTT.

Remarks on this clone: Other DNA sequences in the sample encode the same CDR3. The chain is built from TRBV18 and TRBJ2-7; 7 nucleotides match TRBD1. Germline assignment: CDR1 KGHSH and CDR2 LQKENI. Unmatched junction bases numbered 1, after V lost 5 bases and J lost 3 bases. This CDR3 comprises 12 residues. CDR3 loop: CASSRDSYEQYF. CDR3 sequence (DNA): TGTGCCAGCTCAAGGGACAGCTACGAGCAGTACTTC.

Notes on this clone: This sample also contains other DNA sequences that code for the same CDR3. The genes are TRBV6-1 and TRBJ1-5; D might be TRBD1 (5 bases). Deletions cut 3 bases from V and 5 bases from J, with 11 bases between. The V gene's germline CDR1 is MNHNS and CDR2 SASEGT. The CDR3 contains 14 residues. The CDR3 protein is CASSDRQGDQPQHF. The CDR3 nucleotides are TGTGCCAGCAGTGACCGCCAAGGGGATCAGCCCCAGCATTTT.

The gene calls are TRBV27 and TRBJ2-3; the match to TRBD1 covers 7 bases. V shed 5 bases and J 3 bases; nucleotides not matched to a gene: 11. Germline V gene data show CDR1 as MNHEY and CDR2 as SMNVEV (reference sequence). This CDR3 has 16 amino acids. The CDR3 loop is CASSDPGQRGTDTQYF. The DNA for the CDR3 is TGTGCCAGCAGTGATCCGGGACAGAGAGGAACAGATACGCAGTATTTT.

The chain joins TRBV11-2 to TRBJ2-1, with 11 bases that match TRBD2. The CDR3 totals 16 residues. The V gene end was trimmed by 6 bases and the J gene end by 10 bases; junction bases not matched to a gene: 14. Germline V gene lookup returns CDR1 SGHAT and CDR2 FQNNGV. As DNA, the CDR3 is TGTGCCAGCAGTCGTAGACTAGCGGGGTCTAGTTACGAGCAGTTCTTC. Protein sequence: CASSRRLAGSSYEQFF.

The chain has TRBV28 and TRBJ1-1; no clear D gene. This CDR3 has 16 amino acids. The V gene lost 6 bases and the J gene lost 1 base, with 18 bases spanning the gap. Germline-derived CDR1 and CDR2 are MDHEN and SYDVKM. The CDR3 DNA reads as TGTGCCAGCAGCCAACCCCTGACTTCCAAGAACACTGAAGCTTTCTTT. Translation gives CASSQPLTSKNTEAFF.

The chain uses TRBV5-1 and TRBJ2-1; TRBD2 matches at 10 bases. From germline, CDR1 is SGHRS and CDR2 YFSETQ. CDR3 size: 16 residues. V shed 4 bases, J shed 7 bases, and the junction held 11 bases outside the gene matches. This CDR3 reads CASSAGLAGGNNEQFF. The CDR3 DNA follows: TGCGCCAGCAGCGCTGGCTTAGCGGGGGGAAATAATGAGCAGTTCTTC.

The V call is TRBV14, the J call TRBJ2-2; D is uncertain. The CDR3 runs to 15 residues. The germline V and J ends were trimmed by 4 bases and 1 base, with 10 bases remaining between them. Looked up from germline, CDR1 is SGHDN and CDR2 is FVKESK. CDR3 in DNA: TGTGCCAGCAGCCTACAGAATTTGAACACCGGGGAGCTGTTTTTT. The encoded protein is CASSLQNLNTGELFF.